A single sample gave rise to the 28 T cell receptor beta chains below, sequenced in a study of cytomegalovirus exposure and HLA in healthy donors. PCR amplification relied on 60 Vbeta primers (plus 13 Jbeta primers). Profiled with immunoSEQ multiplex PCR; TCRdb holds only in-frame clones, not every one. The sample has roughly 100,000 clones, approximately 12% seen once. Sequenced material: PBMCs. The source of these receptors is a man aged 35 to 55 in good health and CMV-seropositive.

This clone showed up just a few times. The gene calls are TRBV15 and TRBJ2-7; tentative D call: TRBD1 (6 bases). V was cut by 0 bases and J by 6 bases, with 15 bases left in between. This CDR3 contains 15 residues. CDR1 is LNHNV, CDR2 YYDKDF, per germline (reference sequence). The CDR3 DNA sequence: TGTGCCACCAGCAGAGATCTCAACAGGGATGGCGAGCAGTACTTC. The encoded protein is CATSRDLNRDGEQYF. The variable domain in full, with the rest retrieved from reference TRBV15 and TRBJ2-7, is DAMVIQNPRYQVTQFGKPVTLSCSQTLNHNVMYWYQQKSSQAPKLLFHYYDKDFNNEADTPDNFQSRRPNTSFCFLDIRSPGLGDTAMYLCATSRDLNRDGEQYFGPGTRLTVT.

There are a few counts of this clone. The chain joins TRBV18 to TRBJ2-1; 8 bases are a match to TRBD2. The CDR3 covers 16 residues. Germline V gene lookup returns CDR1 KGHSH and CDR2 LQKENI. V dropped 2 bases and J dropped 8; count of bases not matched to a gene: 11. The CDR3 sequence: CASSPVTTSVGDEQFF. CDR3 nucleotide sequence: TGTGCCAGCTCACCAGTTACGACTAGCGTAGGCGATGAGCAGTTCTTC.

This clone was counted a few times. This chain connects TRBV25-1 to TRBJ1-4, with D unclear. Germline V gives CDR1 MGHDK, CDR2 SYGVNS. The CDR3 is made up of 12 amino acids. V lost 3 bases and J 15 bases, leaving 14 bases between the germline ends. The CDR3 spells CASSEEASELFF. Here the CDR3 DNA reads TGTGCCAGCAGTGAGGAGGCGTCTGAGTTGTTTTTT.

This clone has more than one count but fewer than ten. This chain links TRBV7-9 with TRBJ1-5, with D possibly TRBD1 on 5 matching bases. V was trimmed by 2 bases and J by 2 bases, leaving 13 bases between them. The CDR3 totals 16 residues. Germline V gives CDR1 SEHNR, CDR2 FQNEAQ (reference sequence). The CDR3: CASSLFGGTGNQPQHF. In DNA, the CDR3 is TGTGCCAGCAGCTTATTCGGAGGGACGGGCAATCAGCCCCAGCATTTT.

This clone showed up just a few times. This chain connects TRBV28 to TRBJ2-6; D unresolved. CDR1 and CDR2 (germline): MDHEN, SYDVKM. With 3 bases removed from V and 1 base from J, the gap between germline ends came to 7 bases. CDR3 length: 15 amino acids. The CDR3 region has the DNA TGTGCCAGCAGTTTGGTCGGGTCTGGGGCCAACGTCCTGACTTTC. This sequence encodes CASSLVGSGANVLTF.

This clone has only a few counts. This chain joins TRBV9 and TRBJ2-1; 11 nucleotides align to TRBD2. CDR3 length: 15 residues. Trimming removed 1 base from V and 9 bases from J; junction bases left unmatched: 6. Germline assignment: CDR1 SGDLS and CDR2 YYNGEE. CDR3 in amino acids: CASSVTSGRGVEQFF. CDR3 nucleotide sequence: TGTGCCAGCAGCGTAACTAGCGGGAGAGGGGTTGAGCAGTTCTTC.

The V gene is TRBV15, the J gene TRBJ2-7, with D uncertain. Trimming pared 5 bases from V and 3 bases from J, leaving 20 bases between. Germline V lookup: CDR1 LNHNV, CDR2 YYDKDF (reference sequence). CDR3 length: 16 residues. This CDR3 is CATSLRRIGEVYEQYF. DNA for the CDR3: TGTGCCACCAGCCTCCGTAGAATTGGAGAGGTCTACGAGCAGTACTTC.

The chain carries TRBV7-9 and TRBJ2-3; the match to TRBD1 covers 11 bases. The CDR3 runs to 19 residues. Germline assignment: CDR1 SEHNR and CDR2 FQNEAQ (reference sequence). Unmatched junction bases numbered 21, after V lost 8 bases and J lost 5 bases. The CDR3 region is CASGPGTGGASLHRDTQYF. Written as DNA, the CDR3 is TGTGCCAGCGGGCCCGGGACAGGGGGGGCATCTCTTCACCGAGATACGCAGTATTTT.

This clone showed up just a few times. The rearrangement links TRBV6-6 to TRBJ2-6; TRBD1 aligns across 7 bases. After removal of 6 bases from V and 0 bases from J, the junction contained 2 bases not matched to a gene. CDR3 length: 15 amino acids. Germline V gives CDR1 MNHNY, CDR2 SVGAGI (reference sequence). CDR3 protein: CASSDRASGANVLTF. CDR3 sequence (DNA): TGTGCCAGCAGCGACAGGGCCTCTGGGGCCAACGTCCTGACTTTC.

The gene calls are TRBV19 and TRBJ1-1, with D tentatively TRBD1 (6 bases). The V end lost 5 bases, the J end lost 5 bases, and 12 bases lay between the germline ends. Germline-derived CDR1 and CDR2 are LNHDA and SQIVND (reference sequence). CDR3 length: 13 residues. The CDR3, as DNA: TGTGCCAGTAGTGAGGGGGGGAGGACTGAAGCTTTCTTT. It specifies CASSEGGRTEAFF.

This clone was observed a handful of times. The chain uses TRBV4-1 and TRBJ2-7, with TRBD2 matching 8 bases. Germline CDR1 is MGHRA and CDR2 is YSYEKL. The CDR3 extends over 14 amino acids. V lost 2 bases, J lost 0 bases, and 0 bases stayed unmatched. The CDR3: CASSQTSGSYEQYF. The CDR3 coding sequence is TGCGCCAGCAGCCAAACTAGCGGCTCCTACGAGCAGTACTTC.

The chain combines TRBV10-1 with TRBJ1-4; D perhaps matches TRBD1 (6 bases). V was trimmed by 1 base and J by 6 bases, leaving 6 bases between them. The length of the CDR3 is 13 residues. Germline CDR1 reads WNHNN; CDR2 reads SYGVQD (reference sequence). In DNA, the CDR3 is TGCGCCAGCAGTGAGTACAGGGATGAAAAACTGTTTTTT. Residues: CASSEYRDEKLFF.

This clone was counted only a few times. The junction and the germline gene differ at one end; a read error may be behind it. This chain links TRBV10-3 with TRBJ2-3; TRBD1 matches 7 bases. Germline lookup yields CDR1 ENHRY and CDR2 SYGVKD. The CDR3 has 15 residues. DNA for the CDR3: TGTGCCATCAGTGAATGGGGACAGCCCACAGATAAGCAGTATTTT. It translates to CAISEWGQPTDKQYF.

Concerning this clone: Other DNA sequences in the same sample also yield this CDR3. The CDR3, as DNA: TGTGCCAGCAGTTCCCCAGGGGCCCCGGGTGCGCAGTACTTC. It codes for CASSSPGAPGAQYF. The chain is built from TRBV28 and TRBJ2-7; D possibly corresponds to TRBD1 (6 bases). Trimming stripped 4 bases from V and 9 bases from J, with 19 bases between. This CDR3 is built from 14 residues. Germline CDR1 reads MDHEN; CDR2 reads SYDVKM.

The chain employs TRBV6-1 and TRBJ2-7, with D possibly being TRBD2 (6 bases). V was shortened by 10 bases and J by 6 bases, with 22 bases between the two germline ends. CDR1 is MNHNS and CDR2 is SASEGT in the germline V gene. This CDR3 spans 14 amino acids. CDR3 nucleotide sequence: TGTGCCACTGCCCTTTCGGGGGATGTGTCCGAGCAGTACTTC. Translating it yields CATALSGDVSEQYF.

This clone was detected only a few times. The genes are TRBV6-5 and TRBJ2-7, with D tentatively TRBD1 (5 bases). Germline lookup yields CDR1 MNHEY and CDR2 SVGAGI. Trimming took 5 bases from V and 3 from J, leaving 17 bases between them. There are 15 residues in the CDR3. The CDR3 nucleotides are TGTGCCAGCAGTACAGGCCCCCGAGTTGGCTACGAGCAGTACTTC. Protein product: CASSTGPRVGYEQYF.

This chain joins TRBV5-4 and TRBJ2-1, with TRBD1 matching over 9 bases. Looked up from germline, CDR1 is SGHNT and CDR2 is YYREEE (reference sequence). The CDR3 runs 16 residues. Unmatched junction bases numbered 6, after V lost 0 bases and J lost 5 bases. The CDR3 here is CASSLGGTGPNNEQFF. CDR3 bases: TGTGCCAGCAGCTTGGGCGGGACAGGGCCCAACAATGAGCAGTTCTTC.

The rearrangement uses TRBV6-5 and TRBJ2-6; 8 bases align to TRBD1. The CDR3 loop spans 16 amino acids. Germline assignment: CDR1 MNHEY and CDR2 SVGAGI. The trim removed 0 bases at V and 3 bases at J, leaving 1 base unmatched. The CDR3 region has the DNA TGTGCCAGCAGTTACTCGGGGACAGGTGGGGCCAACGTCCTGACTTTC. Translated, it gives CASSYSGTGGANVLTF.

The chain recombines TRBV4-1 with TRBJ1-3; weak D call: TRBD1 (5 bases). CDR3 length equals 15 residues. Germline-derived CDR1 and CDR2 are MGHRA and YSYEKL. Trimming shortened V by 4 bases and J by 3 bases, and 13 bases separated the two germline ends. CDR3 in amino acids: CASSRFRENGNTIYF. The CDR3 DNA sequence: TGCGCCAGCAGCCGATTCAGGGAAAATGGAAACACCATATATTTT.

The chain carries TRBV29-1 and TRBJ2-5; 8 nucleotides agree with TRBD1. This CDR3 has 14 amino acids. Germline trimming cut 3 bases from V and 5 bases from J; bases unmatched to any gene: 8. CDR1 and CDR2 (germline): SQVTM, ANQGSEA. CDR3 DNA: TGCAGCGTTGACTATACAGGGGGTATGGAGACCCAGTACTTC. Amino acids: CSVDYTGGMETQYF.

The chain recombines TRBV4-1 with TRBJ2-1, with 10 bases matching TRBD2. This CDR3 spans 19 amino acids. Germline V gene data show CDR1 as MGHRA and CDR2 as YSYEKL. The trim removed 0 bases at V and 1 base at J, leaving 9 bases unmatched. The CDR3: CASSQEMLAGVVSYNEQFF. The DNA of the CDR3 is TGCGCCAGCAGCCAAGAGATGCTAGCGGGAGTTGTATCCTACAATGAGCAGTTCTTC.

There are a few counts of this clone. The chain uses TRBV29-1 and TRBJ2-1; D call uncertain. V lost 4 bases to trimming and J lost 2 bases, with 9 bases between them. The CDR3 length is 13 residues. CDR1 is SQVTM, CDR2 ANQGSEA, per germline. This chain's CDR3 is CSVASVAYNEQFF. CDR3 in DNA: TGCAGCGTTGCGAGCGTTGCCTACAATGAGCAGTTCTTC.

The gene calls are TRBV9 and TRBJ2-2; 12 bases are a match to TRBD2. Per the germline V gene, CDR1 is SGDLS and CDR2 is YYNGEE. The V and J ends lost 0 bases and 4 bases, in that order; junction bases with no gene match: 1. CDR3 size: 16 residues. CDR3 bases: TGTGCCAGCAGCGTAGGACTAGCGGGAGCCACCGGGGAGCTGTTTTTT. Translated: CASSVGLAGATGELFF.

This clone came up a few times. This CDR3 is CSVERAGGNEQFF. For the CDR3, the DNA is TGCAGCGTTGAGCGGGCGGGGGGGAATGAGCAGTTCTTC. The chain employs TRBV29-1 and TRBJ2-1; 9 nucleotides match TRBD2. Germline CDR1 reads SQVTM; CDR2 reads ANQGSEA. With 3 bases clipped from V and 7 bases from J, the junction kept 4 bases outside the gene matches. The CDR3 has 13 amino acids.

This clone was seen a few times. The chain is built from TRBV10-3 and TRBJ2-7; the D gene is possibly TRBD2 (5 bases). V was shortened by 9 bases and J by 7 bases, with 22 bases between the two germline ends. This CDR3 contains 14 residues. Germline-derived CDR1 and CDR2 are ENHRY and SYGVKD. The CDR3 here is CAIRPGPATGEQYF. The CDR3 bases are TGTGCCATTAGACCCGGCCCGGCTACGGGGGAGCAGTACTTC.

J is TRBJ1-1 and V is TRBV19; 7 bases match TRBD1. The CDR3 totals 13 residues. J was trimmed by 11 bases and V by 5 bases; bases with no gene match: 11. Germline CDR1 reads LNHDA; CDR2 reads SQIVND (reference sequence). The CDR3 is CASSSRQGRFAFF. CDR3 nucleotide sequence: TGTGCCAGTAGTTCCCGACAGGGTCGGTTCGCTTTCTTT. Drawing the rest from reference TRBV19 and TRBJ1-1, the complete variable domain is DGGITQSPKYLFRKEGQNVTLSCEQNLNHDAMYWYRQDPGQGLRLIYYSQIVNDFQKGDIAEGYSVSREKKESFPLTVTSAQKNPTAFYLCASSSRQGRFAFFGQGTRLTVV.

The table lists this clone with many counts. This chain uses TRBV6-4 with TRBJ2-3; D perhaps matches TRBD2 (6 bases). Germline V lookup: CDR1 MRHNA, CDR2 SNTAGT. The V gene lost 2 bases and the J gene lost 1 base, with 16 bases spanning the gap. The CDR3 is 17 amino acids. CDR3 amino acids: CASSDGSSGGGTDTQYF. The CDR3 nucleotides read TGTGCCAGCAGTGACGGCTCCTCTGGAGGGGGCACAGATACGCAGTATTTT.

This clone was counted only a few times. The J gene is TRBJ2-5, the V gene TRBV30; the D gene is possibly TRBD1 (6 bases). Trimming took 1 base from V and 4 from J, leaving 13 bases between them. This CDR3 is 14 amino acids long. Germline V gene lookup returns CDR1 GTSNPN and CDR2 SVGIG (reference sequence). The CDR3: CAWSARRGGETQYF. CDR3 nucleotides: TGTGCCTGGAGTGCCCGACGAGGGGGAGAGACCCAGTACTTC.